Sequencing of this TCR beta chain was carried out in a study of Tregs in tolerant kidney transplant recipients. Points on this clone: Its antigen is as yet unknown. The CDR3 is cut off 3 residues early in the read; its end comes from the germline J gene.

Study-wide findings and caveats: No direct test of biological reproducibility was done here.

Germline CDR1 reads SGHTA; CDR2 reads FQGNSA. V shed 3 bases, J shed 5 bases, and the junction held 10 bases outside the gene matches. This CDR3 spans 15 amino acids. The method was immunoSEQ multiplex PCR; TCRdb's version includes in-frame clones alone and lacks a portion of them. The table gives roughly 50,000 clones; the top ten clones make up roughly 0.8% of it. CD4+CD25+CD127- Tregs, CD4+CD25- non-Tregs, CD4 and CD8 cells were sorted. The chain carries TRBV7-2 and TRBJ2-7, with 7 bases matching TRBD2. This receptor was taken from a human donor who received a combined kidney and bone marrow transplant. Sequences were derived from CD4+ T cells from blood, sampled before the transplant. The CDR3 region is CASSLATGLGDEQYF. Incomplete CDR3 DNA: TGTGCCAGCAGCTTGGCCACCGGACTAGGGGACGAG.